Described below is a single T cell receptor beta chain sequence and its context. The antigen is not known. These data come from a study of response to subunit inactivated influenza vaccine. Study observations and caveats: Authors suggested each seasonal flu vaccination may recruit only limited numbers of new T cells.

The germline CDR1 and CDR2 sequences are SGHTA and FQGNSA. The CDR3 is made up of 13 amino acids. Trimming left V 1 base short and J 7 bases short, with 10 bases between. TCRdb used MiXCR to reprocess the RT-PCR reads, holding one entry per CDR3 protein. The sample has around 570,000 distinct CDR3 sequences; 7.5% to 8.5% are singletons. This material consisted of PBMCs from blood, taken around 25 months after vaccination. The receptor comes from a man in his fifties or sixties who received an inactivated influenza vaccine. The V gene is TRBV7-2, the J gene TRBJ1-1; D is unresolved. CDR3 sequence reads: CASSLDWQYEAFF. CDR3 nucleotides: TGTGCCAGCAGCTTAGATTGGCAGTATGAAGCTTTCTTT.